Sequencing of this T cell receptor beta chain was carried out in a study of blood T cell repertoires in COVID-19 (TCRdb year 2020). A note on the overall study: Samples covering the acute and convalescent phases of COVID-19 were provided by collaborators in the United States, Italy and Spain. Where HLA class I and class II types were available, the types were taken from metadata supplied by the sample provider, not from assay-based typing. The material from the prospective study consisted of cDNA or gDNA derived from T cells, B-cell-depleted T cells, or PBMCs. Subjects who had been exposed to COVID-19, were actively infected with it, or had recovered from it provided the deeply sampled blood TCRbeta repertoires that made up the dataset. Samples were obtained from the ongoing ImmuneRACE study (first 160 participants) and from 1,254 subjects provided by 6 global collaborators. A de-identified subject ID, COVID-19 status, age in years and sex were almost always included in the sample metadata. The repertoires were made available in a free public database intended to serve as a resource for research on the immune response to SARS-CoV-2. The study at large found these results: Clinical and demographic metadata were provided uncurated, with the amount varying by source and participant.

CDR1 and CDR2 (MNHNS, SASEGT) derive from the germline V gene. V is pared back by 4 bases and J by 0 bases, with 13 bases lying between the germline termini. From the cysteine through the phenylalanine, the CDR3 covers 16 amino acids. Only the CDR3 DNA stays, 48 bases, in frame from base 1. In Seattle, one collaborating source enrolled patients while the infection was active and tracked those patients longitudinally over the course of disease. Whole blood was collected in K2EDTA tubes by collaborating institutions according to the institutions' own protocols. For TCRbeta analysis, collaborators shipped samples in one of three forms: frozen whole blood, isolated PBMCs, or DNA extracted from either of those sample types. The immunoSEQ Assay, a bias-controlled multiplex PCR, was used to amplify TCRbeta CDR3 regions from genomic DNA. The paper's processing steps were these. Nucleated cell counts per sample were estimated from amplification of reference gene primers within the assay. To quantify the absolute abundance of each unique TCRbeta CDR3 rearrangement, sequence reads were collapsed and filtered. For each sample, productive Simpson clonality was calculated as the square root of Simpson's diversity index over productive rearrangements. The immuneACCESS repertoire file appears here via TCRdb, limited to in-frame rearrangements. These files lack a portion of the clones; in checked studies, under half of the deficit traces to unresolved V genes, and the cause of the others is not known. D and trimming come from the DNA, and the V and J calls and clone size come from that table. The sample table contains more than 85,000 clones; only one count was recorded for over 85% of them. The ten largest clonotypes hold 4.2% of the sample.

As for this clone: Its antigen is still unknown. It has no much larger one-base neighbor in the sample; base qualities were not kept.

Recombination linked TRBV6-1 to TRBJ1-5, with no reliable assignment of the D segment. This clonotype was obtained from a human donor with COVID-19, enrolled during active disease. The donor label of this sample is uncertain. The sequencing sample was made of peripheral blood. The DNA is as follows: TGTGCCAGCAGTGTACTCGCAGGTTATAGCAATCAGCCCCAGCATTTT. Its translation reads: CASSVLAGYSNQPQHF.